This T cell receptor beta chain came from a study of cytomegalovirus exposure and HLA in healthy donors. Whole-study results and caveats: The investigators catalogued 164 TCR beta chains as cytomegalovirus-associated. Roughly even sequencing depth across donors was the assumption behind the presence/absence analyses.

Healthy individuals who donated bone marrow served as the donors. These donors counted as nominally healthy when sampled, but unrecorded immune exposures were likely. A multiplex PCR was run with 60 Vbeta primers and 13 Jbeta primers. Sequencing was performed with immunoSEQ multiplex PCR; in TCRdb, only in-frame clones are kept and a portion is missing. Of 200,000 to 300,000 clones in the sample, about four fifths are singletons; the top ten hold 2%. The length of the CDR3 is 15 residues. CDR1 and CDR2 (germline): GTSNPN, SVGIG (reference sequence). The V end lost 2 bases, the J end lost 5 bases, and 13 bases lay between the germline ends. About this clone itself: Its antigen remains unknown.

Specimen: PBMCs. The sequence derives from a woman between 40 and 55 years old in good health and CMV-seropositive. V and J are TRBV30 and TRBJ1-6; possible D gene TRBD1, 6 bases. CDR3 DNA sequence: TGTGCCTGGAGTACGATTGGACAGCATAATTCACCCCTCCACTTT. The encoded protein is CAWSTIGQHNSPLHF.